A single sample is the source of the 5 T cell receptor beta chains below, sequenced in a study of blood T cells in healthy people across ages. A sample-barcoded 5' primer and a J-beta primer mix were used in a second PCR of roughly 6 to 12 cycles. TCRdb re-called the 5' RACE reads with MiXCR, one entry per CDR3 protein. The table shows 750,000 to 950,000 distinct CDR3 sequences, with about 29% occurring only once. These data are also associated with another study on T cells of mothers and their children.

Sequencing was done on a sample of blood. The receptor source for this set is a woman between 40 and 55 years old in good health.

Concerning this clonotype: The junction and the germline gene differ at one end; a read error may be behind it. The genes are TRBV4-2 and TRBJ1-5; D is unclear. Germline V CDR1 and CDR2: LGHNA, YNFKEQ. This CDR3 has 12 residues. Here the CDR3 DNA reads TGTGCCAGTAGCCAAGCTGACCAGCCCCAGCATTTT. It specifies CASSQADQPQHF.

The V gene is TRBV7-6, the J gene TRBJ1-2; tentatively, D is TRBD1 (5 bases). CDR1 is SGHVS, CDR2 FNYEAQ, per germline. V shed 1 base and J shed 6 bases, with 18 bases lying between them. This CDR3 has 16 amino acids. CDR3 region: CASSLVPTELGDGYTF. CDR3 in DNA: TGTGCCAGCAGCTTAGTCCCGACAGAACTTGGGGATGGCTACACCTTC.

The V and J genes are TRBV7-2 and TRBJ1-4; possibly TRBD1 for D (5 bases). The CDR3 runs to 15 residues. V shed 1 base and J shed 2 bases, with 8 bases lying between them. The V gene's germline CDR1 is SGHTA and CDR2 FQGNSA. The CDR3 region is CASSLGQRTNEKLFF. The CDR3 region has the DNA TGTGCCAGCAGCTTAGGACAGCGGACTAATGAAAAACTGTTTTTT.

Only a few counts were recorded for this clonotype. The rearrangement links TRBV5-1 to TRBJ2-7; TRBD1 matches at 9 bases. The V gene's germline CDR1 is SGHRS and CDR2 YFSETQ. J gave up 2 bases and V 4 bases, and 7 bases lay outside the gene matches. The CDR3 covers 15 residues. CDR3 region: CASSPGTGNTYEQYF. In nucleotides, the CDR3 is TGCGCCAGCAGCCCCGGGACAGGGAATACCTACGAGCAGTACTTC. The full variable domain, with the rest looked up from reference TRBV5-1 and TRBJ2-7, is KAGVTQTPRYLIKTRGQQVTLSCSPISGHRSVSWYQQTPGQGLQFLFEYFSETQRNKGNFPGRFSGRQFSNSRSEMNVSTLELGDSALYLCASSPGTGNTYEQYFGPGTRLTVT.

V gene TRBV28 combines with J gene TRBJ2-3; 8 nucleotides align to TRBD2. The V and J ends lost 2 bases and 7 bases, in that order; junction bases with no gene match: 14. This CDR3 contains 17 residues. Per germline, CDR1 MDHEN and CDR2 SYDVKM. In nucleotides, the CDR3 is TGTGCCAGCAGTTTAGGATCAGGGCGGGGGGATCTTTATACGCAGTATTTT. It yields the protein CASSLGSGRGDLYTQYF.